Below, 23 T cell receptor beta chains from the same sample are listed, as sequenced in a study of CD8+ T cells in alopecia areata. Treatment: oral pan-JAK inhibitor, 5-10 mg twice daily. RNA, once extracted, was reverse transcribed into cDNA for use as the sequencing template. The data were produced by immunoSEQ multiplex PCR, yet TCRdb's version contains in-frame clones alone and is incomplete. The repertoire consists of fewer than 250,000 clones, with 60% occurring once and the leading ten covering approximately 0.97%. Sequences were derived from CD4+ T cells sorted from blood, sampled at week 24, from a patient treated with tofacitinib. The receptors shown here come from a human donor with alopecia areata.

CDR3 sequence reads: CASPYLRGGNEQFF. The CDR3 DNA sequence: TGCGCCAGCCCCTACCTGAGGGGGGGAAATGAGCAGTTCTTC. The rearrangement uses TRBV5-1 and TRBJ2-1, with D possibly TRBD2 on 7 matching bases. With 7 bases removed from V and 7 bases from J, the gap between germline ends came to 18 bases. CDR3 size: 14 residues. Germline-derived CDR1 and CDR2 are SGHRS and YFSETQ.

This clone was detected only a few times. Other DNA sequences within the sample encode an identical CDR3. The chain is built from TRBV9 and TRBJ2-2; 10 bases line up with TRBD2. The CDR3 extends over 15 amino acids. Germline CDR1 SGDLS, CDR2 YYNGEE. V lost 3 bases, J lost 1 base, and 0 bases stayed unmatched. CDR3 coding DNA: TGTGCCAGCAGCGGGACTAGCGGGAACACCGGGGAGCTGTTTTTT. Its translation: CASSGTSGNTGELFF.

This chain uses TRBV4-3 with TRBJ1-2; 9 bases line up with TRBD1. The CDR3 runs 21 residues. Per germline, CDR1 LGHNA and CDR2 YSLEER. V was clipped by 0 bases and J by 8 bases; unmatched bases: 25. In DNA, the CDR3 is TGCGCCAGCAGCCAAGATTGGGGGATGGGACAGGGTCTGGGAACTCGTGGCGGCTACACCTTC. Translating gives CASSQDWGMGQGLGTRGGYTF.

The CDR3 loop reads CAWNPLTGSNTEAFF. CDR3 bases: TGTGCCTGGAACCCACTGACAGGGTCCAACACTGAAGCTTTCTTT. This chain connects TRBV30 to TRBJ1-1; 7 bases match TRBD1. From germline, CDR1 is GTSNPN and CDR2 SVGIG (reference sequence). The CDR3 totals 15 residues. The V segment lost 4 bases and the J segment 2 bases; nucleotides outside the gene matches: 10.

This sequence joins TRBV2 and TRBJ2-5; possible D gene TRBD1, 6 bases. CDR3 length equals 15 residues. Germline V gene lookup returns CDR1 SNHLY and CDR2 FYNNEI. V was pared by 6 bases and J by 1 base, with 15 bases between. The CDR3 DNA sequence: TGTGCCAGCAGCTCTCGAGGACAGTCCCAAGAGACCCAGTACTTC. Its protein product is CASSSRGQSQETQYF.

This chain joins TRBV6-5 and TRBJ1-6; TRBD1 is a possible D gene (6 bases). This CDR3 spans 14 amino acids. The germline V gene has CDR1 MNHEY and CDR2 SVGAGI. Trimming stripped 6 bases from V and 9 bases from J, with 15 bases between. CDR3 nucleotide sequence: TGTGCCAGCAGCCCCGACAGGAGAGGTTCACCCCTCCACTTT. It encodes CASSPDRRGSPLHF.

This clone was counted a few times. The V and J genes are TRBV9 and TRBJ2-6, with D uncertain. This CDR3 has 19 residues. Germline V gives CDR1 SGDLS, CDR2 YYNGEE. V was trimmed by 4 bases and J by 0 bases, leaving 20 bases between them. The CDR3 region is CASSLGPFSSSSGANVLTF. The CDR3 nucleotides read TGTGCCAGCAGCCTCGGGCCTTTTTCTTCTAGCTCTGGGGCCAACGTCCTGACTTTC. The variable domain in full, completed from reference TRBV9 and TRBJ2-6, reads DSGVTQTPKHLITATGQRVTLRCSPRSGDLSVYWYQQSLDQGLQFLIQYYNGEERAKGNILERFSAQQFPDLHSELNLSSLELGDSALYFCASSLGPFSSSSGANVLTFGAGSRLTVL.

This chain joins TRBV2 and TRBJ1-5, with D perhaps TRBD1 (5 bases). Germline loops: CDR1 SNHLY, CDR2 FYNNEI. The CDR3 spans 14 residues. Trimming cost V 4 bases and J 7 bases, with 14 bases left between them. CDR3 bases: TGTGCCAGCAGTGTCAGAGGGACGGGGCAGCCCCAGCATTTT. This gives the protein CASSVRGTGQPQHF.

The chain carries TRBV7-2 and TRBJ2-7, with 9 bases aligning to TRBD1. This CDR3 comprises 15 residues. CDR1 and CDR2 from the germline V gene are SGHTA and FQGNSA. With 5 bases clipped from V and 5 bases from J, the junction kept 10 bases outside the gene matches. CDR3 amino acids: CASSPGDREGNEQYF. In DNA form, the CDR3 reads TGTGCCAGCAGCCCGGGGGACAGGGAAGGTAACGAGCAGTACTTC.

This clone was observed a handful of times. The chain uses TRBV10-2 and TRBJ1-2, with unresolved D. Germline lookup yields CDR1 WSHSY and CDR2 SAAADI. The CDR3 is 15 residues long. The V end was cut by 7 bases, the J end by 4 bases, with 19 bases between. The CDR3 reads CASIMNPSGGYGYTF. As DNA, the CDR3 is TGCGCCAGCATAATGAACCCCAGCGGTGGCTATGGCTACACCTTC.

This chain connects TRBV7-9 to TRBJ1-6, with 9 bases identical to TRBD1. V shed 4 bases, J shed 9 bases, and the junction held 10 bases outside the gene matches. The CDR3 length is 16 residues. Germline CDR1 reads SEHNR; CDR2 reads FQNEAQ (reference sequence). In DNA, the CDR3 is TGTGCCAGCAGCTCGGGACAGGGTTTTGGCAGTTCACCCCTCCACTTT. Protein product: CASSSGQGFGSSPLHF.

The V and J genes are TRBV27 and TRBJ2-7, with TRBD1 identical over 7 bases. V was clipped by 6 bases and J by 3 bases; unmatched bases: 11. Looked up from germline, CDR1 is MNHEY and CDR2 is SMNVEV (reference sequence). CDR3 length: 15 amino acids. The CDR3 loop reads CASSSTRQGIYEQYF. The CDR3 DNA reads TGTGCCAGCAGCTCCACCCGACAGGGAATCTACGAGCAGTACTTC.

This clone was counted a few times. The V and J genes are TRBV30 and TRBJ1-2, with D possibly matching TRBD1 (5 bases). The CDR3 is made up of 13 amino acids. CDR1 GTSNPN and CDR2 SVGIG come from the germline V gene (reference sequence). The V end lost 2 bases, the J end lost 7 bases, and 14 bases lay between the germline ends. The CDR3, as DNA: TGTGCCTGGAGTTTCGGGGACTTGGCTGGCTACACCTTC. Residues: CAWSFGDLAGYTF.

The chain carries TRBV15 and TRBJ1-4, with D perhaps TRBD1 (6 bases). Germline V gives CDR1 LNHNV, CDR2 YYDKDF (reference sequence). Trimming left V 3 bases short and J 8 bases short, with 19 bases between. CDR3 length: 16 residues. This CDR3 is CATSRITGQTKEKLFF. DNA of the CDR3: TGTGCCACCAGCAGGATCACGGGACAAACGAAGGAAAAACTGTTTTTT.

This sequence joins TRBV27 and TRBJ1-6; 8 nucleotides align to TRBD1. The CDR3 contains 15 residues. Trimming took 6 bases from V and 5 from J; bases not matched to a gene: 6. The germline V gene encodes CDR1 MNHEY and CDR2 SMNVEV (reference sequence). The CDR3 region has the DNA TGTGCCAGCAGGACGGACAGGGAAAATAATTCACCCCTCCACTTT. It yields the protein CASRTDRENNSPLHF.

The sample holds a few counts of this clone. The chain carries TRBV2 and TRBJ1-2; weak D call: TRBD1 (6 bases). Trimming removed 6 bases from V and 6 bases from J, with 17 bases in between. CDR1 is SNHLY, CDR2 FYNNEI, per germline. The length of the CDR3 is 14 residues. Here the CDR3 reads CASRQQGYGDGYTF. The CDR3 DNA sequence: TGTGCCAGCAGGCAACAGGGATACGGCGATGGCTACACCTTC. Full variable domain (remainder filled in from reference TRBV2 and TRBJ1-2): EPEVTQTPSHQVTQMGQEVILRCVPISNHLYFYWYRQILGQKVEFLVSFYNNEISEKSEIFDDQFSVERPDGSNFTLKIRSTKLEDSAMYFCASRQQGYGDGYTFGSGTRLTVV.

The V gene is TRBV30, the J gene TRBJ2-7; 7 bases line up with TRBD2. Germline V gives CDR1 GTSNPN, CDR2 SVGIG (reference sequence). Unmatched junction bases numbered 4, after V lost 2 bases and J lost 0 bases. The CDR3 runs to 14 residues. CDR3 nucleotide sequence: TGTGCCTGGAGTACCCTAGCGGCCTCCTACGAGCAGTACTTC. Translated, it gives CAWSTLAASYEQYF.

The genes are TRBV6-5 and TRBJ2-2, with a weak D call TRBD1 (6 bases). V lost 8 bases to trimming and J lost 3 bases, with 13 bases between them. The CDR3 totals 14 residues. The germline V gene encodes CDR1 MNHEY and CDR2 SVGAGI. The CDR3 reads CASQRDIDTGELFF. The CDR3 DNA follows: TGTGCCAGCCAACGGGACATAGACACCGGGGAGCTGTTTTTT.

The chain is built from TRBV30 and TRBJ2-2; 7 bases agree with TRBD1. Germline CDR1 reads GTSNPN; CDR2 reads SVGIG (reference sequence). This CDR3 contains 16 residues. V shed 5 bases and J 1 base; nucleotides not matched to a gene: 10. CDR3 sequence reads: CAWELPDRQNTGELFF. CDR3 in DNA: TGTGCCTGGGAGTTACCGGACAGGCAGAACACCGGGGAGCTGTTTTTT.

The chain employs TRBV2 and TRBJ1-1; TRBD1 is a possible D gene (6 bases). CDR1 and CDR2 (germline): SNHLY, FYNNEI. V lost 5 bases to trimming and J lost 11 bases, with 15 bases between them. This CDR3 region has 12 residues. The CDR3 region is CASSLHRDGAFF. The CDR3 DNA reads as TGTGCCAGCAGTCTCCACAGGGACGGGGCTTTCTTT.

A remark on this clone: Sequence at one end of the junction differs from germline and may be a read error. The chain joins TRBV30 to TRBJ1-5; perhaps TRBD1 as D (5 bases). Germline CDR1 GTSNPN, CDR2 SVGIG (reference sequence). The CDR3 runs 13 residues. DNA for the CDR3: TGTGCCCGGAGTGTGCAGGGAGGACAGCCCCAGCATTTT. This encodes CARSVQGGQPQHF.

The V call is TRBV7-2, the J call TRBJ1-1, with D possibly being TRBD1 (6 bases). The germline gives CDR1 SGHTA, CDR2 FQGNSA. The germline V and J ends were trimmed by 5 bases and 7 bases, with 14 bases remaining between them. The CDR3 has 13 amino acids. CDR3: CASSRAGGGEAFF. The CDR3 bases are TGTGCCAGCAGCCGCGCGGGGGGCGGTGAAGCTTTCTTT. Full variable domain (missing parts from reference TRBV7-2 and TRBJ1-1): GAGVSQSPSNKVTEKGKDVELRCDPISGHTALYWYRQSLGQGLEFLIYFQGNSAPDKSGLPSDRFSAERTGGSVSTLTIQRTQQEDSAVYLCASSRAGGGEAFFGQGTRLTVV.

Only a few counts were recorded for this clone. The chain has TRBV29-1 and TRBJ1-5; D is unresolved. CDR1 and CDR2 from the germline V gene are SQVTM and ANQGSEA. The CDR3 extends over 18 amino acids. Trimming removed 0 bases from V and 6 bases from J, with 24 bases in between. The CDR3 nucleotides are TGCAGCGTTGAAGACAGTTTCTCGTGTCCAGGCAATTGTCAGCCCCAGCATTTT. Amino acids: CSVEDSFSCPGNCQPQHF.